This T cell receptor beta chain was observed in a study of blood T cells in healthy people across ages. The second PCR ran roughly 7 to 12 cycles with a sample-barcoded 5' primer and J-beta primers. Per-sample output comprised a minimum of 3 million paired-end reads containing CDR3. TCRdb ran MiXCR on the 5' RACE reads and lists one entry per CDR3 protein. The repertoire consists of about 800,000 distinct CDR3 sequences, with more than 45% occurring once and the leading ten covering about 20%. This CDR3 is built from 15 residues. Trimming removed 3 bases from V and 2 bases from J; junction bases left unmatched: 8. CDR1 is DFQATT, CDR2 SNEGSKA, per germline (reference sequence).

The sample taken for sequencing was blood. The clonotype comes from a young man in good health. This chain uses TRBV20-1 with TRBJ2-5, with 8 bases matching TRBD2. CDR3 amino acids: CSARWRGAGQETQYF. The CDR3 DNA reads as TGCAGTGCTAGGTGGCGGGGGGCGGGGCAAGAGACCCAGTACTTC.